This passage covers 30 T cell receptor beta chains from one sample sequenced in a study of cytomegalovirus exposure and HLA in healthy donors. PCR was performed using 60 Vbeta and 13 Jbeta primers. Sequencing was performed with immunoSEQ multiplex PCR; in TCRdb, only in-frame clones are kept and a portion is missing. The sample holds roughly 120,000 clones, 70% to 80% seen once. The specimen was PBMCs. The origin of the receptors is a man aged 25-45 years in good health and CMV-seropositive.

This chain links TRBV6-1 with TRBJ1-1; unclear D gene. Germline V gene sequence: CDR1 MNHNS, CDR2 SASEGT. V lost 4 bases, J lost 0 bases, and 3 bases lay in between. The CDR3 runs 12 residues. The CDR3 loop reads CASSAVNTEAFF. Written as DNA, the CDR3 is TGTGCCAGCAGTGCTGTGAACACTGAAGCTTTCTTT.

This clone was seen only a few times. The V call is TRBV10-3, the J call TRBJ1-1; 10 nucleotides agree with TRBD1. This CDR3 spans 15 amino acids. Germline V CDR1 and CDR2: ENHRY, SYGVKD. J gave up 0 bases and V 4 bases, and 2 bases lay outside the gene matches. DNA of the CDR3: TGTGCCATCAGTGGGGGACAGGGGTTGAACACTGAAGCTTTCTTT. This sequence encodes CAISGGQGLNTEAFF.

This clone has just one count. This sequence joins TRBV7-2 and TRBJ2-1; 11 positions agree with TRBD1. The CDR3 contains 15 residues. V gave up 3 bases and J gave up 7 bases; unmatched junction bases: 5. The V gene's germline CDR1 is SGHTA and CDR2 FQGNSA. This chain's CDR3 is CASSFPGQGENEQFF. The DNA for the CDR3 is TGTGCCAGCAGCTTCCCGGGACAGGGGGAGAATGAGCAGTTCTTC.

The V gene is TRBV4-3, the J gene TRBJ1-1; no clear D gene. There are 15 residues in the CDR3. CDR1 and CDR2 (germline): LGHNA, YSLEER. Between the trimmed V and J ends, which lost 1 base and 1 base, there was a span of 10 bases. CDR3 sequence reads: CASSQGTRTNTEAFF. CDR3 DNA: TGCGCCAGCAGCCAAGGCACTCGCACGAACACTGAAGCTTTCTTT.

The V and J genes are TRBV11-2 and TRBJ2-7; 10 positions agree with TRBD1. With 5 bases clipped from V and 2 bases from J, the junction kept 6 bases outside the gene matches. CDR3 size: 15 residues. CDR1 SGHAT and CDR2 FQNNGV come from the germline V gene. CDR3: CASSPSGTGAYEQYF. The CDR3 DNA reads as TGTGCCAGCAGCCCCTCCGGGACAGGGGCCTACGAGCAGTACTTC.

The gene calls are TRBV4-2 and TRBJ2-7; D is possibly TRBD2 (5 bases). The CDR3 totals 14 residues. Between the trimmed V and J ends, which lost 4 bases and 5 bases, there was a span of 15 bases. Germline-derived CDR1 and CDR2 are LGHNA and YNFKEQ. CDR3 nucleotide sequence: TGTGCCAGCAGCCTAGGACTTTATGTTCACGAGCAGTACTTC. Translating gives CASSLGLYVHEQYF.

This clone was observed a few times. This chain links TRBV7-9 with TRBJ2-1; TRBD2 agrees at 9 bases. V lost 3 bases and J lost 1; bases outside the gene matches: 4. The CDR3 sequence is 16 residues long. Germline-derived CDR1 and CDR2 are SEHNR and FQNEAQ (reference sequence). CDR3 region: CASSLSLAGSYNEQFF. CDR3 sequence (DNA): TGTGCCAGCAGCTTGTCTCTAGCGGGATCCTACAATGAGCAGTTCTTC.

As concerns this clone: One junction end does not reproduce the germline sequence, and a read error may be involved. CDR3 in DNA: TGTTCCAGCAGCCGAAAATCTAGCGGGGCCTACAATGAGCAGTTCTTC. Translation: CSSSRKSSGAYNEQFF. The V gene is TRBV7-9, the J gene TRBJ2-1, with 9 nucleotides matching TRBD2. Germline loops: CDR1 SEHNR, CDR2 FQNEAQ (reference sequence). The CDR3 is 16 amino acids.

This sequence joins TRBV7-2 and TRBJ1-2, with a weak D call TRBD1 (6 bases). The CDR3 sequence is 16 residues long. The germline V and J ends were trimmed by 8 bases and 7 bases, with 26 bases remaining between them. Germline CDR1 and CDR2: SGHTA and FQGNSA. CDR3 amino acids: CASLQGGGRSASGYTF. The CDR3 nucleotides are TGTGCCAGCCTCCAAGGGGGGGGGCGTTCCGCCTCTGGCTACACCTTC.

This clone occurred a few times. The chain uses TRBV30 and TRBJ2-7; TRBD1 matches at 9 bases. Trimming cost V 7 bases and J 4 bases; bases outside gene matches: 5. CDR3 length: 12 residues. Germline assignment: CDR1 GTSNPN and CDR2 SVGIG (reference sequence). The CDR3 is CASQGAVYEQYF. The CDR3 DNA reads TGTGCCTCACAGGGGGCAGTTTACGAGCAGTACTTC.

This clone was observed a single time. This chain uses TRBV28 with TRBJ2-7, with 7 bases matching TRBD2. CDR1 MDHEN and CDR2 SYDVKM come from the germline V gene. Trimming cost V 4 bases and J 0 bases; bases outside gene matches: 6. This CDR3 is built from 15 residues. CDR3: CASSSAGLYSYEQYF. The DNA of the CDR3 is TGTGCCAGCAGTTCAGCGGGACTCTACTCCTACGAGCAGTACTTC.

The chain combines TRBV7-8 with TRBJ2-7, with 8 bases identical to TRBD1. CDR1 and CDR2 from the germline V gene are SGHVS and FQNEAQ. The CDR3 extends over 14 amino acids. V trimming: 1 base; J trimming: 6 bases; junction bases outside the gene matches: 5. The CDR3 region is CASSLEGGQVEQYF. The CDR3 nucleotides are TGTGCCAGCAGCTTAGAGGGGGGACAGGTCGAGCAGTACTTC.

This clone has just one count. The genes are TRBV11-2 and TRBJ1-1; possible D gene TRBD1, 5 bases. Per germline, CDR1 SGHAT and CDR2 FQNNGV. With 3 bases removed from V and 1 base from J, the gap between germline ends came to 15 bases. CDR3 size: 16 residues. Written as DNA, the CDR3 is TGTGCCAGCAGCTTCGTCGGGGGAGAATCGAACACTGAAGCTTTCTTT. It codes for CASSFVGGESNTEAFF. The full variable domain, rest sourced from reference TRBV11-2 and TRBJ1-1, is EAGVAQSPRYKIIEKRQSVAFWCNPISGHATLYWYQQILGQGPKLLIQFQNNGVVDDSQLPKDRFSAERLKGVDSTLKIQPAKLEDSAVYLCASSFVGGESNTEAFFGQGTRLTVV.

In DNA form, the CDR3 reads TGTGCCAGCGGGAGGAGCACAGATACGCAGTATTTT. Its protein is CASGRSTDTQYF. This rearrangement joins TRBV7-9 to TRBJ2-3; D is perhaps TRBD2 (6 bases). Trimming shortened V by 8 bases and J by 0 bases, and 6 bases separated the two germline ends. The germline V gene encodes CDR1 SEHNR and CDR2 FQNEAQ (reference sequence). The CDR3 covers 12 residues.

The chain employs TRBV6-4 and TRBJ2-2; perhaps TRBD1 as D (5 bases). Trimming removed 7 bases from V and 5 bases from J, with 8 bases in between. This CDR3 spans 12 amino acids. Germline-derived CDR1 and CDR2 are MRHNA and SNTAGT. CDR3 coding DNA: TGTGCCAGCAACCAGGGTACCGGGGAGCTGTTTTTT. Amino acid sequence: CASNQGTGELFF.

This clone was detected a few times. The rearrangement uses TRBV18 and TRBJ1-5, with TRBD1 identical over 9 bases. The trim removed 3 bases at V and 7 bases at J, leaving 7 bases unmatched. Looked up from germline, CDR1 is KGHSH and CDR2 is LQKENI. This CDR3 is built from 15 residues. DNA of the CDR3: TGTGCCAGCTCACCTAACGGACAGGGGAGCCAGCCCCAGCATTTT. As protein: CASSPNGQGSQPQHF.

Regarding this clone: The junction shows a germline mismatch at one end, possibly a read error. The chain employs TRBV7-3 and TRBJ2-7, with TRBD1 matching 7 bases. The germline V gene encodes CDR1 SGHTA and CDR2 FQGTGA. The CDR3 consists of 12 residues. The CDR3 nucleotides read TGTGCCAGCAGCTCTGGACAGGAAGAGCAATACTTC. This translates into CASSSGQEEQYF.

This sequence joins TRBV11-2 and TRBJ2-1; tentative D call: TRBD2 (6 bases). The CDR3 is made up of 14 amino acids. The germline gives CDR1 SGHAT, CDR2 FQNNGV. Trimming pared 6 bases from V and 6 bases from J, leaving 15 bases between. DNA of the CDR3: TGTGCCAGCAGTCGTATGACTAGGCGCAATGAGCAGTTCTTC. This encodes CASSRMTRRNEQFF.

The V and J genes are TRBV19 and TRBJ1-2; 8 nucleotides match TRBD1. Per the germline V gene, CDR1 is LNHDA and CDR2 is SQIVND (reference sequence). The CDR3 length is 14 residues. J was trimmed by 3 bases and V by 8 bases; bases with no gene match: 8. Here the CDR3 DNA reads TGTGCCAGTCGGCAGGGGGCGAGCTACTATGGCTACACCTTC. Translated: CASRQGASYYGYTF.

This sequence joins TRBV9 and TRBJ2-5; 8 bases fit TRBD1. The J call may be faulty, since TRBJ2-7 better matches the DNA end. The CDR3 runs to 15 residues. CDR1 is SGDLS and CDR2 is YYNGEE in the germline V gene. The CDR3, as DNA: TGTGCCAGCAGCTCTAGTGGGGGACAGGAATACGAGCAGTACTTC. It yields the protein CASSSSGGQEYEQYF.

V usage is TRBV13 and J usage is TRBJ1-2; the D gene is possibly TRBD1 (5 bases). Trimming cost V 5 bases and J 4 bases, with 11 bases left between them. Germline loops: CDR1 PRHDT, CDR2 FYEKMQ (reference sequence). The CDR3 extends over 13 amino acids. The chain's CDR3 is CASSRGGSYGYTF. The DNA for the CDR3 is TGTGCCAGCAGCCGGGGGGGTAGCTATGGCTACACCTTC.

This rearrangement joins TRBV2 to TRBJ2-7; D ambiguous. The germline gives CDR1 SNHLY, CDR2 FYNNEI. Trimming cost V 4 bases and J 7 bases, with 8 bases left between them. This CDR3 is built from 11 residues. The CDR3 bases are TGTGCCAGCAGTGTACTCAGGGAGCAGTACTTC. Protein product: CASSVLREQYF.

V gene TRBV6-5 combines with J gene TRBJ2-5; 9 bases match TRBD1. The germline CDR1 and CDR2 sequences are MNHEY and SVGAGI. This CDR3 spans 12 amino acids. Unmatched junction bases numbered 0, after V lost 6 bases and J lost 4 bases. CDR3 amino acids: CASRTGGETQYF. DNA of the CDR3: TGTGCCAGCAGGACAGGGGGAGAGACCCAGTACTTC.

This rearrangement joins TRBV21-1 to TRBJ2-5; the table names TRBD2, a call not compared with the DNA. TRBV21-1 is a pseudogene locus. This CDR3 is built from 14 residues. The CDR3 DNA is TGTGCCAGTGGGCCGGCGGGGGCCGGGGAGACCCAGTACTTC. Protein: CASGPAGAGETQYF.

V and J are TRBV11-3 and TRBJ2-5; D possibly corresponds to TRBD1 (5 bases). The CDR3 extends over 14 amino acids. Deletions cut 2 bases from V and 5 bases from J, with 12 bases between. Germline CDR1 reads SGHNT; CDR2 reads YENEEA. CDR3 sequence (DNA): TGTGCCAGCAGCTTAATCATAGGGGTTGAGACCCAGTACTTC. Encoded protein: CASSLIIGVETQYF.

The chain combines TRBV2 with TRBJ1-5, with 8 positions matching TRBD1. The V gene end was trimmed by 7 bases and the J gene end by 4 bases; junction bases not matched to a gene: 6. CDR3 length equals 14 residues. Germline assignment: CDR1 SNHLY and CDR2 FYNNEI. The CDR3 here is CASTSRGRNQPQHF. The CDR3 nucleotides are TGTGCCAGCACTTCCAGGGGGCGGAATCAGCCCCAGCATTTT.

The V call is TRBV12-5, the J call TRBJ2-5, with D possibly being TRBD2 (6 bases). The V end was cut by 1 base, the J end by 7 bases, with 22 bases between. The germline V gene has CDR1 LGHNT and CDR2 FRNRAP. The CDR3 covers 17 residues. In nucleotides, the CDR3 is TGTGCTAGTGGTTTGGCTTGGCGGGGCTCTTCCCGGTCGACCCAGTACTTC. It encodes CASGLAWRGSSRSTQYF.

The gene calls are TRBV30 and TRBJ1-1; possibly TRBD1 for D (5 bases). The V end lost 4 bases, the J end lost 4 bases, and 10 bases lay between the germline ends. From germline, CDR1 is GTSNPN and CDR2 SVGIG (reference sequence). CDR3 size: 12 residues. CDR3 amino acids: CAWISRGTEAFF. DNA for the CDR3: TGTGCCTGGATCTCTAGGGGCACTGAAGCTTTCTTT.

The rearrangement joins TRBV6-5 to TRBJ1-1; the match to TRBD1 covers 8 bases. The CDR3 length is 14 residues. J lost 4 bases, V lost 6 bases, and 7 bases had no gene match. Germline loops: CDR1 MNHEY, CDR2 SVGAGI. CDR3 sequence: CASRFRGLGTEAFF. The CDR3 DNA reads as TGTGCCAGCAGGTTCAGGGGGCTGGGCACTGAAGCTTTCTTT.

The V and J genes are TRBV29-1 and TRBJ1-6, with 8 bases matching TRBD1. The CDR3 consists of 15 residues. Germline CDR1 is SQVTM and CDR2 is ANQGSEA. With 5 bases clipped from V and 15 bases from J, the junction kept 18 bases outside the gene matches. For the CDR3, the DNA is TGCAGCGTTACGCATACTACAGGGGGGTTAACTCACCTCCACTTT. Protein product: CSVTHTTGGLTHLHF.